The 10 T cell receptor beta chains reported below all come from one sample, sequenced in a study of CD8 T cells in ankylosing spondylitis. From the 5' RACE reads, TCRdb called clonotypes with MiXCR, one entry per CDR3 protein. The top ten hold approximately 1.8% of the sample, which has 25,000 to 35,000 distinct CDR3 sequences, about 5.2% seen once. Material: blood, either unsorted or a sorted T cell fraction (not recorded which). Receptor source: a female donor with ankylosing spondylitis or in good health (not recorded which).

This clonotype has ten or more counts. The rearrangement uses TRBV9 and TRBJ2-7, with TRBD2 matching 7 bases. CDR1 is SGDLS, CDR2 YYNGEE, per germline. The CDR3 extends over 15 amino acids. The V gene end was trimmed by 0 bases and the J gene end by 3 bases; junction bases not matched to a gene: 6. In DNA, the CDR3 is TGTGCCAGCAGCGTAGGGGGGGGAGGCGGCTACGAGCAGTACTTC. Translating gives CASSVGGGGGYEQYF. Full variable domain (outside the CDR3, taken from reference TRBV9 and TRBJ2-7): DSGVTQTPKHLITATGQRVTLRCSPRSGDLSVYWYQQSLDQGLQFLIQYYNGEERAKGNILERFSAQQFPDLHSELNLSSLELGDSALYFCASSVGGGGGYEQYFGPGTRLTVT.

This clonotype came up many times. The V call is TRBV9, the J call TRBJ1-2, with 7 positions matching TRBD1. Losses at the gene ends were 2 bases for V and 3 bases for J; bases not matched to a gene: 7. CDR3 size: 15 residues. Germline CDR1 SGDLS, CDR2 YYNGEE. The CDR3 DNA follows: TGTGCCAGCAGCGTCGCACAGGGGACGGACTATGGCTACACCTTC. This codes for CASSVAQGTDYGYTF.

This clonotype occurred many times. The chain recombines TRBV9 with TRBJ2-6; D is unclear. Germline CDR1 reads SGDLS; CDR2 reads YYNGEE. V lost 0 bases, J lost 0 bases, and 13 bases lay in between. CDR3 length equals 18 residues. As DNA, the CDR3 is TGTGCCAGCAGCGTAGCGGCGGACGGAAGCTCTGGGGCCAACGTCCTGACTTTC. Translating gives CASSVAADGSSGANVLTF. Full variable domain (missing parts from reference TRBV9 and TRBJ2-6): DSGVTQTPKHLITATGQRVTLRCSPRSGDLSVYWYQQSLDQGLQFLIQYYNGEERAKGNILERFSAQQFPDLHSELNLSSLELGDSALYFCASSVAADGSSGANVLTFGAGSRLTVL.

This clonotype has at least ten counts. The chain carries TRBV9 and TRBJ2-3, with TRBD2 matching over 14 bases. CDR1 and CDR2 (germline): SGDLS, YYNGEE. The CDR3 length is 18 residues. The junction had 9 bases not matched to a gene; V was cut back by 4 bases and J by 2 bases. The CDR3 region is CASSHGTSGRAFTDTQYF. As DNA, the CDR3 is TGTGCCAGCAGCCACGGGACTAGCGGGAGAGCCTTCACAGATACGCAGTATTTT.

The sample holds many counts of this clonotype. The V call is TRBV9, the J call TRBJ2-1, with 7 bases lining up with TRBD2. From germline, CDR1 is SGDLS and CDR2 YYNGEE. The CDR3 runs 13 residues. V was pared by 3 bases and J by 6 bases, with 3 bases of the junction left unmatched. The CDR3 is CASSAPGGNEQFF. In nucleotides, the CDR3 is TGTGCCAGCAGCGCTCCGGGGGGCAATGAGCAGTTCTTC.

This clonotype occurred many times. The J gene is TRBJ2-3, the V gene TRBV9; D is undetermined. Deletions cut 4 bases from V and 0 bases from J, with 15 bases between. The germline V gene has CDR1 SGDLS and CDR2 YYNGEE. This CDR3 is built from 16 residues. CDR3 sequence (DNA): TGTGCCAGCAGCCCCCGGACGCTGGCTAGCACAGATACGCAGTATTTT. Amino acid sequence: CASSPRTLASTDTQYF.

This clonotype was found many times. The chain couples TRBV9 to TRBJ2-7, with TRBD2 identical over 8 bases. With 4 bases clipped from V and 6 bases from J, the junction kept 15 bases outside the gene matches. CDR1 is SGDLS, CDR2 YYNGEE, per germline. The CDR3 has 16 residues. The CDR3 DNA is TGTGCCAGCAGCCCCACTGGGGCAGCGGGAGCTTTCGAGCAGTACTTC. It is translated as CASSPTGAAGAFEQYF.

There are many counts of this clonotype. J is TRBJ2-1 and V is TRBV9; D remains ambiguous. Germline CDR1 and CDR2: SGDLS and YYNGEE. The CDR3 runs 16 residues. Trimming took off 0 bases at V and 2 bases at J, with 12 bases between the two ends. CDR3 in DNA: TGTGCCAGCAGCGTAGCGGGCGGAAGGACCTACAATGAGCAGTTCTTC. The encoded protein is CASSVAGGRTYNEQFF.

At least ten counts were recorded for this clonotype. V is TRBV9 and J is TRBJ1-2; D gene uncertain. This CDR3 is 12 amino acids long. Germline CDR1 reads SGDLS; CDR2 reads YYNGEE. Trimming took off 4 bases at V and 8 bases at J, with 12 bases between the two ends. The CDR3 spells CASSPGGFGYTF. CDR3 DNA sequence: TGTGCCAGCAGCCCGGGTGGTTTCGGCTACACCTTC.

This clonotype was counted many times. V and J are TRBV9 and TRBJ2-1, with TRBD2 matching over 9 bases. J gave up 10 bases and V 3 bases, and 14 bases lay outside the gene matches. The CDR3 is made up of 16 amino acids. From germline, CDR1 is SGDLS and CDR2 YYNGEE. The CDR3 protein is CASSAGGTSGFREQFF. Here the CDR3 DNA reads TGTGCCAGCAGCGCCGGGGGTACTAGCGGGTTCCGCGAGCAGTTCTTC. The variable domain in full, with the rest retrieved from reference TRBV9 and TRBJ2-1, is DSGVTQTPKHLITATGQRVTLRCSPRSGDLSVYWYQQSLDQGLQFLIQYYNGEERAKGNILERFSAQQFPDLHSELNLSSLELGDSALYFCASSAGGTSGFREQFFGPGTRLTVL.